A single sample gave rise to the 19 T cell receptor beta chains below, sequenced in a study of T cell changes during pregnancy in multiple sclerosis. Clones were read by immunoSEQ multiplex PCR, and TCRdb kept only the in-frame ones, dropping some. The data contain fewer than 60,000 clones, approximately 90% of them singletons. The sample consisted of CD4+ T cells from peripheral blood mononuclear cells, taken after pregnancy. These receptors all come from a female donor with multiple sclerosis, enrolled in a pregnancy study.

CDR3 protein: CASSLGWTSANYEQYF. The CDR3 bases are TGTGCCAGCAGTTTGGGGTGGACTAGCGCGAACTACGAGCAGTACTTC. The chain has TRBV27 and TRBJ2-7; TRBD2 matches 9 bases. The CDR3 covers 16 residues. The ends lost 3 bases at V and 3 bases at J; junction bases unmatched: 9. From germline, CDR1 is MNHEY and CDR2 SMNVEV (reference sequence).

This chain uses TRBV28 with TRBJ1-4; D is undetermined. Trimming cost V 5 bases and J 3 bases, with 7 bases left between them. The CDR3 is 13 amino acids. Germline CDR1 reads MDHEN; CDR2 reads SYDVKM. The CDR3 sequence is CASSTPANEKLFF. In nucleotides, the CDR3 is TGTGCCAGCAGTACCCCAGCTAATGAAAAACTGTTTTTT.

This sequence joins TRBV4-2 and TRBJ2-3, with TRBD2 matching over 8 bases. CDR1 and CDR2 from the germline V gene are LGHNA and YNFKEQ. The CDR3 spans 16 residues. V shed 4 bases, J shed 0 bases, and the junction held 6 bases outside the gene matches. The CDR3 loop reads CASSLTGGGSTDTQYF. The CDR3 DNA follows: TGTGCCAGCAGCCTAACAGGCGGGGGGAGCACAGATACGCAGTATTTT.

The V and J genes are TRBV29-1 and TRBJ2-1, with 12 bases fitting TRBD2. The CDR3 sequence is 15 residues long. Germline V gene lookup returns CDR1 SQVTM and CDR2 ANQGSEA. Unmatched junction bases numbered 8, after V lost 4 bases and J lost 7 bases. CDR3 sequence (DNA): TGCAGCGTTGTCCCTAGCGGGAGGGCGTCAAATGAGCAGTTCTTC. This encodes CSVVPSGRASNEQFF.

V is TRBV27 and J is TRBJ2-7; 9 nucleotides align to TRBD2. V shed 4 bases, J shed 2 bases, and the junction held 3 bases outside the gene matches. This CDR3 has 14 residues. Germline assignment: CDR1 MNHEY and CDR2 SMNVEV (reference sequence). CDR3 sequence: CASSSSGTPYEQYF. As DNA, the CDR3 is TGTGCCAGCAGTTCTAGCGGGACCCCCTACGAGCAGTACTTC.

V gene TRBV11-3 combines with J gene TRBJ2-7; 10 bases are shared with TRBD2. The trim removed 5 bases at V and 4 bases at J, leaving 11 bases unmatched. The CDR3 runs to 16 residues. CDR1 is SGHNT and CDR2 is YENEEA in the germline V gene. CDR3 loop: CASSPRGSSGSYEQYF. CDR3 DNA sequence: TGTGCCAGCAGCCCTCGGGGCTCTAGCGGGAGTTACGAGCAGTACTTC. Full variable domain (rest looked up from reference TRBV11-3 and TRBJ2-7): EAGVVQSPRYKIIEKKQPVAFWCNPISGHNTLYWYLQNLGQGPELLIRYENEEAVDDSQLPKDRFSAERLKGVDSTLKIQPAELGDSAVYLCASSPRGSSGSYEQYFGPGTRLTVT.

The V gene is TRBV5-1, the J gene TRBJ2-5; no clear D gene. CDR1 is SGHRS and CDR2 is YFSETQ in the germline V gene. Between the trimmed V and J ends, which lost 0 bases and 5 bases, there was a span of 5 bases. There are 12 residues in the CDR3. The CDR3, as DNA: TGCGCCAGCAGCTTGGCCGGGGAGACCCAGTACTTC. Encoded protein: CASSLAGETQYF. Looking up the rest from reference TRBV5-1 and TRBJ2-5 gives the full variable domain: KAGVTQTPRYLIKTRGQQVTLSCSPISGHRSVSWYQQTPGQGLQFLFEYFSETQRNKGNFPGRFSGRQFSNSRSEMNVSTLELGDSALYLCASSLAGETQYFGPGTRLLVL.

The rearrangement uses TRBV11-2 and TRBJ2-3, with 7 bases aligning to TRBD2. V lost 4 bases to trimming and J lost 4 bases; unmatched junction nucleotides: 11. Per the germline V gene, CDR1 is SGHAT and CDR2 is FQNNGV. This CDR3 comprises 16 residues. The CDR3 here is CASSWSGRERPDTQYF. CDR3 DNA sequence: TGTGCCAGCAGCTGGTCAGGGCGGGAGCGGCCAGATACGCAGTATTTT.

The chain has TRBV5-4 and TRBJ1-2; D may be TRBD1 (5 bases). CDR1 is SGHNT, CDR2 YYREEE, per germline (reference sequence). Trimming cost V 1 base and J 4 bases, with 11 bases left between them. The CDR3 spans 14 residues. DNA of the CDR3: TGTGCCAGCAGCTTGCCAGGGATCCCCTATGGCTACACCTTC. Amino acid sequence: CASSLPGIPYGYTF.

This sequence joins TRBV28 and TRBJ2-7; 7 nucleotides agree with TRBD1. The CDR3 consists of 16 residues. Germline CDR1 is MDHEN and CDR2 is SYDVKM. V shed 2 bases, J shed 3 bases, and the junction held 10 bases outside the gene matches. DNA of the CDR3: TGTGCCAGCAGTTTACCCCCCGGACAGGAAGGCTACGAGCAGTACTTC. It translates to CASSLPPGQEGYEQYF.

This chain joins TRBV10-3 and TRBJ1-5; 9 bases line up with TRBD1. Germline V gene lookup returns CDR1 ENHRY and CDR2 SYGVKD. This CDR3 is built from 16 residues. V dropped 5 bases and J dropped 2; count of bases not matched to a gene: 7. CDR3 DNA: TGTGCCATCAGTAGGGACAGGGAGAGTGGCAATCAGCCCCAGCATTTT. Protein: CAISRDRESGNQPQHF.

This chain connects TRBV6-8 to TRBJ2-1; 12 nucleotides agree with TRBD2. Germline CDR1 MNHGY, CDR2 SAAAGT. The CDR3 contains 17 residues. With V trimmed by 4 bases and J by 4 bases, 8 bases remained unmatched. The CDR3 region is CASSSLLLAGGYNEQFF. The CDR3 DNA sequence: TGTGCCAGCAGTTCACTCCTACTAGCGGGAGGATACAATGAGCAGTTCTTC.

The chain couples TRBV30 to TRBJ1-1, with 8 bases fitting TRBD1. The CDR3 is 14 residues long. Trimming cost V 4 bases and J 12 bases; bases outside gene matches: 16. Per the germline V gene, CDR1 is GTSNPN and CDR2 is SVGIG (reference sequence). The CDR3 coding sequence is TGTGCCTGGACCCCTACAGGGGGACCCCGGGTAACTTTCTTT. This sequence encodes CAWTPTGGPRVTFF. Looking up the rest from reference TRBV30 and TRBJ1-1 gives the full variable domain: SQTIHQWPATLVQPVGSPLSLECTVEGTSNPNLYWYRQAAGRGLQLLFYSVGIGQISSEVPQNLSASRPQDRQFILSSKKLLLSDSGFYLCAWTPTGGPRVTFFGQGTRLTVV.

Written as DNA, the CDR3 is TGTGCCAGCTCACCAACGGCGGGAGGACCATCGAACACCGGGGAGCTGTTTTTT. Translating gives CASSPTAGGPSNTGELFF. V gene TRBV18 combines with J gene TRBJ2-2; TRBD2 aligns across 8 bases. This CDR3 contains 18 residues. J was trimmed by 0 bases and V by 2 bases; bases with no gene match: 8. Germline V gene lookup returns CDR1 KGHSH and CDR2 LQKENI.

The CDR3 nucleotides are TGTGCCTGGAGACGGACCGGGGAGCTGTTTTTT. Its protein is CAWRRTGELFF. This rearrangement joins TRBV30 to TRBJ2-2; D is unresolved. CDR3 length: 11 residues. V was shortened by 3 bases and J by 5 bases, with 4 bases between the two germline ends. The germline CDR1 and CDR2 sequences are GTSNPN and SVGIG (reference sequence).

The chain combines TRBV5-8 with TRBJ2-2, with D perhaps TRBD1 (6 bases). The V and J ends lost 5 bases and 9 bases respectively, with 17 bases between them. Germline values: CDR1 SGHTS, CDR2 YDEGEE. The CDR3 consists of 14 residues. The CDR3 DNA follows: TGTGCCAGCAGAAGACAGGCGGGTAGCAGGGAGCTGTTTTTT. Amino acid sequence: CASRRQAGSRELFF.

The V and J genes are TRBV7-8 and TRBJ2-2, with a weak D call TRBD1 (5 bases). The ends were cut back, 3 bases at V and 4 bases at J, with 15 bases in the middle. The CDR3 is 16 amino acids. Germline V gene sequence: CDR1 SGHVS, CDR2 FQNEAQ. The chain's CDR3 is CASSFQLPTVTGELFF. CDR3 sequence (DNA): TGTGCCAGCAGCTTCCAACTACCGACAGTCACCGGGGAGCTGTTTTTT.

This chain joins TRBV7-2 and TRBJ1-4; possibly TRBD1 for D (5 bases). CDR1 is SGHTA and CDR2 is FQGNSA in the germline V gene. CDR3 size: 13 residues. V was trimmed by 0 bases and J by 8 bases, leaving 7 bases between them. The CDR3, as DNA: TGTGCCAGCAGCTTAGCGCGGGGCGAAAAACTGTTTTTT. This sequence encodes CASSLARGEKLFF.

This chain connects TRBV9 to TRBJ2-7; TRBD1 might be the D (6 bases). This CDR3 is 18 amino acids long. The germline V gene encodes CDR1 SGDLS and CDR2 YYNGEE. V gave up 0 bases and J gave up 0 bases, with 19 bases separating them. The CDR3 reads CASSVAPDGGPFSYEQYF. The CDR3 region has the DNA TGTGCCAGCAGCGTAGCGCCGGATGGGGGCCCTTTCTCCTACGAGCAGTACTTC.